The clone carrying this T cell receptor (beta chain) was seen repeatedly, ten times or more. Its antigen is currently unknown. Library preparation (for TCRbeta) was performed with unique molecular identifiers. One entry per CDR3 protein results from TCRdb running MiXCR on the PCR reads. The sample carries around 490,000 distinct CDR3 sequences, over 9.5% recorded once. This record comes from a study of T-cell reconstitution after alpha-beta-depleted transplantation in children. This CDR3 has 14 amino acids. The germline V gene encodes CDR1 LGHNA and CDR2 YSLEER. V lost 5 bases, J lost 4 bases, and 15 bases lay in between. Findings and limits, study-wide: The origin of high day-60 TCRbeta diversity in some patients lay in surviving recipient T cells and thymic progenitors. Reportedly, roughly two months post-transplant, alpha-beta T cells arose from several hundred expanded graft clones. One year post-transplant, T-cell counts and diversity were largely derived from T cells produced anew.

The starting material was PBMCs, mostly from graft donor cells, obtained 180 days after TCRalphabeta/CD19-depleted stem cell transplant. The clonotype comes from a female patient aged 2-10 years who had a stem cell transplant for aplastic anemia, so the T cells may come from the graft donor. The chain is built from TRBV4-3 and TRBJ2-7; D perhaps matches TRBD2 (6 bases). For the CDR3, the DNA is TGCGCCAGCAGCTCACGAGGGGAGGTTTACGAGCAGTACGTC. Its protein product is CASSSRGEVYEQYV.